This T cell receptor (beta chain) was found in a study of beta chain features in type 1 diabetes. Overall study context: Healthy donors, compared against patients, showed similar age, gender and cell yields.

CDR1 and CDR2 (germline): SGHDN, FVKESK. The CDR3 covers 13 residues. V was cut by 1 base and J by 4 bases, with 7 bases left in between. cDNA synthesis used the whole RNA isolate, giving expressed TCRB sequences. Profiled with immunoSEQ multiplex PCR; TCRdb holds only in-frame clones, not every one. The table includes about 350,000 clones, about 20% detected once. The gene calls are TRBV14 and TRBJ1-2, with D possibly being TRBD1 (5 bases). This sequence was found in a woman under 30 in good health. Sequencing was carried out using naive CD4+ T cells from blood. CDR3 amino acids: CASSQGTSYGYTF. CDR3 coding DNA: TGTGCCAGCAGCCAAGGGACAAGCTATGGCTACACCTTC.